This T cell receptor beta chain was recorded in a study of blood T cell repertoires in COVID-19. Study-wide background: Whether acute or convalescent, the COVID-19 samples came from the United States, Italy and Spain. T cells, B-cell-depleted T cells, or PBMCs supplied cDNA or gDNA.

Original processing notes: Estimates of nucleated cell counts were drawn from the amplification of reference gene primers. Clones were read by immunoSEQ multiplex PCR, and TCRdb kept only the in-frame ones, dropping some. D and trimming come from the DNA, and the V and J calls and clone size come from that table. Of about 70,000 clones in the sample, around 91% were seen once. Trimming at V came to 1 base and at J to 4 bases, leaving 3 bases not matched to a gene. The CDR3 is 15 amino acids. CDR1 SGHAT and CDR2 FQNNGV come from the germline V gene. Sequenced material: peripheral blood. The chain joins TRBV11-2 to TRBJ1-4, with 7 bases aligning to TRBD1. The receptor comes from a human donor in a cohort sampled during active COVID-19. The CDR3 here is CASSLGGTVNEKLFF. CDR3 in DNA: TGTGCCAGCAGCTTAGGAGGGACAGTTAATGAAAAACTGTTTTTT.